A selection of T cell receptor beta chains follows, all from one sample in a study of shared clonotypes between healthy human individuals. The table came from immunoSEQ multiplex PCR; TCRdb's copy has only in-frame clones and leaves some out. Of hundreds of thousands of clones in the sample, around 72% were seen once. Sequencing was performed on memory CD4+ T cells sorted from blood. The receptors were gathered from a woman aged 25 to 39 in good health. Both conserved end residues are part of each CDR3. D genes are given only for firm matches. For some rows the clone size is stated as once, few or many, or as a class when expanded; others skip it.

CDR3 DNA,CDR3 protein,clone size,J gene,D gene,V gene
TGTGCCAGCAGTGAATTTAGCGAGCAGTACTTC,CASSEFSEQYF,-,TRBJ2-7,-,TRBV25-1
TGCGCCAGCAGCTTGGACAGGATGAACACTGAAGCTTTCTTT,CASSLDRMNTEAFF,-,TRBJ1-1,-,TRBV5-1
TGTGCCAGCAGCTCCGAAGACAGGAAGCAGTACTTC,CASSSEDRKQYF,-,TRBJ2-7,-,TRBV11-2
TGTGCCAGCTCACCACTTCCACTAGCGGGAGGACGGGAGACCCAGTACTTC,CASSPLPLAGGRETQYF,-,TRBJ2-5,TRBD2,TRBV18
TGTGCCAGCAGTGTTACGACAGCAGATCAGCCCCAGCATTTT,CASSVTTADQPQHF,-,TRBJ1-5,-,TRBV2
TGCAGCGTTGAAACCGGAGTGGACAACAATGAGCAGTTCTTC,CSVETGVDNNEQFF,few,TRBJ2-1,-,TRBV29-1
TGTGCCAGCAGCTTAGGGACACAACTTTATTCACCCCTCCACTTT,CASSLGTQLYSPLHF,-,TRBJ1-6,-,TRBV7-2
TGTGCCAGCAGCTTAGCAGGCAGCCGCACAGATACGCAGTATTTT,CASSLAGSRTDTQYF,-,TRBJ2-3,-,TRBV7-9
TGTGCCACCAGCATCCGGGACCTAAATCAGCCCCAGCATTTT,CATSIRDLNQPQHF,-,TRBJ1-5,-,TRBV15
TGCGCCAGCGGCCCCGGGACTACCAACACCGGGGAGCTGTTTTTT,CASGPGTTNTGELFF,-,TRBJ2-2,TRBD2,TRBV5-1
TGTGCCAGTAGTCCAATAGCGGGAGGGTACAATGAGCAGTTCTTC,CASSPIAGGYNEQFF,-,TRBJ2-1,TRBD2,TRBV19
TGTGCCAGCTGGCCCCGGGACGGCATCTACAATGAGCAGTTCTTC,CASWPRDGIYNEQFF,-,TRBJ2-1,-,TRBV28
TGCGCCAGCAGTGAGCGGCAGGCCTATGGCTACACCTTC,CASSERQAYGYTF,few,TRBJ1-2,-,TRBV10-1
TGTGCCACCAGCAGAGATGGGGGTGGACAGGGTCGAGATACGCAGTATTTT,CATSRDGGGQGRDTQYF,many,TRBJ2-3,TRBD1,TRBV15
TGTGCCCGGTCGGGAGGCAGCGACGAGCAGTACTTC,CARSGGSDEQYF,-,TRBJ2-7,TRBD2,TRBV30
TGTGCCAGCAGTTGGCCACAGGGAGCAGCCTACGAGCAGTACTTC,CASSWPQGAAYEQYF,-,TRBJ2-7,-,TRBV28
TGTGCCAGCAGCCCTAAAAACCAGGGAATACTGGAAAAACTGTTTTTT,CASSPKNQGILEKLFF,-,TRBJ1-4,-,TRBV7-9
TGTGCCAGCTCCCCGGGGACCACTTTCACAGATACGCAGTATTTT,CASSPGTTFTDTQYF,-,TRBJ2-3,-,TRBV6-6
TGTGCCAGCAGCTCAGGGTCTCCGTCCCAAAACATTCAGTACTTC,CASSSGSPSQNIQYF,-,TRBJ2-4,-,TRBV11-2
TGCAGCTCTAGGCGGAGTTCGAACACTGAAGCTTTCTTT,CSSRRSSNTEAFF,few,TRBJ1-1,-,TRBV29-1
TGCGCCAGCAGCCAAGAAAGGCTAGCGGGAGTCGGGCAGTATTTT,CASSQERLAGVGQYF,-,TRBJ2-3,TRBD2,TRBV4-1
TGTGCCATCAGTGACCCAAATAGCGGGAGCCTCCCCTACAATGAGCAGTTCTTC,CAISDPNSGSLPYNEQFF,-,TRBJ2-1,TRBD2,TRBV10-3
TGTGCCAGCAGGTCGAGGGTTGGGGTAACTGAAGCTTTCTTT,CASRSRVGVTEAFF,-,TRBJ1-1,-,TRBV2
TGTGCCAGCAGCACCGGAGGGGGTACCGGGGAGCTGTTTTTT,CASSTGGGTGELFF,-,TRBJ2-2,-,TRBV11-2
TGCGCCAGCAGCTTCACTCCCTTCCGGGACACCGGGGAGCTGTTTTTT,CASSFTPFRDTGELFF,-,TRBJ2-2,-,TRBV5-1
TGTGCCAGTAGTTCAACCGGCGGCAACCGGTACAATGAGCAGTTCTTC,CASSSTGGNRYNEQFF,few,TRBJ2-1,-,TRBV19
TGTGCCAGCAGTTTCCCGAACAGGGGAGGCTACACCTTC,CASSFPNRGGYTF,few,TRBJ1-2,TRBD1,TRBV28
TGCGCCAGCAGCCCTGTAACAGACTACAATGAGCAGTTCTTC,CASSPVTDYNEQFF,-,TRBJ2-1,-,TRBV4-1
TGTGCCACCAGCAATTTACCCCAGCCCCAGCATTTT,CATSNLPQPQHF,-,TRBJ1-5,-,TRBV15
TGTGCCAGCAGCTTGGCTTTTGAGGGGGCAGGGGAAAAACTGTTTTTT,CASSLAFEGAGEKLFF,-,TRBJ1-4,TRBD1,TRBV5-6
TGTGCCAGCAGCTTATCCGGACTAGCGGGTGAGACCCAGTACTTC,CASSLSGLAGETQYF,-,TRBJ2-5,TRBD2,TRBV7-2
TGTGCCAGCGGATATACCGGGTCGAACTATGGCTACACCTTC,CASGYTGSNYGYTF,-,TRBJ1-2,-,TRBV28
TGCAGCGTTGGAACAATGGAAGGTGAAAAACTGTTTTTT,CSVGTMEGEKLFF,-,TRBJ1-4,-,TRBV29-1
TGTGCCAGCAGCTCCTCCGGGACATTGAACACTGAAGCTTTCTTT,CASSSSGTLNTEAFF,-,TRBJ1-1,-,TRBV11-2
TGCAGCGGTGGCGGGCCAGGGATGAACACTGAAGCTTTCTTT,CSGGGPGMNTEAFF,-,TRBJ1-1,-,TRBV29-1
TGTGCCAGCAGCCAGGACCTGAACGTCGGCGAGCAGTACTTC,CASSQDLNVGEQYF,-,TRBJ2-7,-,TRBV28
TGTGCCAGCCCGGACAGGAACCCGGCGAACACCGGGGAGCTGTTTTTT,CASPDRNPANTGELFF,-,TRBJ2-2,TRBD1,TRBV7-9
TGTGCCAGCAGTTTATTAGGGGACTACAATCAGCCCCAGCATTTT,CASSLLGDYNQPQHF,-,TRBJ1-5,-,TRBV27
TGTGCCAGTAGTCGCCAGGGTGACACTGAAGCTTTCTTT,CASSRQGDTEAFF,-,TRBJ1-1,-,TRBV19
TGCGCCAGCAGCAGCACAGTGACAGGTCTCACAGATACGCAGTATTTT,CASSSTVTGLTDTQYF,-,TRBJ2-3,-,TRBV5-1
TGTGCCAGCTCACCACCAGGGGACCCTGAAGCTTTCTTT,CASSPPGDPEAFF,once,TRBJ1-1,-,TRBV18
TGTGCCAGCAGGTACGACCTGACCGGGGAGCTGTTTTTT,CASRYDLTGELFF,-,TRBJ2-2,-,TRBV7-7